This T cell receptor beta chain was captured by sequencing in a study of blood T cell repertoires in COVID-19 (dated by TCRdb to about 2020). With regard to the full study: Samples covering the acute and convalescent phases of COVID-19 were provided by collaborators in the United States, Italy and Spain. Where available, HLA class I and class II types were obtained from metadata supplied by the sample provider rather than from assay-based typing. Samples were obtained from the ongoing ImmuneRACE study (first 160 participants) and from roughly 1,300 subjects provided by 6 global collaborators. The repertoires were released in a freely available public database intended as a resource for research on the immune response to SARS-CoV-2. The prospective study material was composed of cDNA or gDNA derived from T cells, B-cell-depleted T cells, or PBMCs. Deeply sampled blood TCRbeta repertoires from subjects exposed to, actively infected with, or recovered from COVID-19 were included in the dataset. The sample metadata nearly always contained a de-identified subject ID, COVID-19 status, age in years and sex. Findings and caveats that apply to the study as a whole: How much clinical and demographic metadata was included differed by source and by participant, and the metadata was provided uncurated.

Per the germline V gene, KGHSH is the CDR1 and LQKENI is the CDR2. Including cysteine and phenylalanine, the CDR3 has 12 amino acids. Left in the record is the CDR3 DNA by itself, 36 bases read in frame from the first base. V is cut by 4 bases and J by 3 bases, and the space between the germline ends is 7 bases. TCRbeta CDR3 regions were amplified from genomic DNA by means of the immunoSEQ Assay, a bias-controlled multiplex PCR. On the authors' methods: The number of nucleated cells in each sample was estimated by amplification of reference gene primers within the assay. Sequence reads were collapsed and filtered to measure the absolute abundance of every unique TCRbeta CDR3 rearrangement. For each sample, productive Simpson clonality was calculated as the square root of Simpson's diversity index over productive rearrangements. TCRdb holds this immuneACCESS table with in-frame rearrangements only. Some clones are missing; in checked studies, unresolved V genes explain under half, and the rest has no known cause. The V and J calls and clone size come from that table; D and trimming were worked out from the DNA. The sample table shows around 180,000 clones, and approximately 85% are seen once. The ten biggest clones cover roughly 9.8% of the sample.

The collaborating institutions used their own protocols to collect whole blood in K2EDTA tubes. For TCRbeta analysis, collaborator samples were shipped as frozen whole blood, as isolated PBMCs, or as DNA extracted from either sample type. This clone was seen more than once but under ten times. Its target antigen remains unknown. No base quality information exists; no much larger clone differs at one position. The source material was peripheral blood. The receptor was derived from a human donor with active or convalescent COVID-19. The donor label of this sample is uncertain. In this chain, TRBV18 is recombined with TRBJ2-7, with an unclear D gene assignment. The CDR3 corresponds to CASSLNNYEQYF. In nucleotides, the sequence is TGTGCCAGCTCACTAAACAACTACGAGCAGTACTTC.